The 7 T cell receptor beta chains given below trace back to one sample, sequenced in a study of T-cell memory formation after mild COVID-19. TCRdb used MiXCR to reprocess the 5' RACE reads, holding one entry per CDR3 protein. The data hold about 600,000 distinct CDR3 sequences, with about 20% observed a single time. Sample: PBMCs or a T cell subset sorted from them (not recorded which). The receptors originated from an adult woman who had mild COVID-19 (a few samples of this study predate the infection). Cell type and time point are not known.

The sample holds a few counts of this clonotype. DNA for the CDR3: TGCAGTGCTAGGCAAGGGGGGGGCAATGAGCAGTTCTTC. Amino acids: CSARQGGGNEQFF. The V gene is TRBV20-1, the J gene TRBJ2-1; tentative D call: TRBD2 (7 bases). V was shortened by 3 bases and J by 6 bases, with 12 bases between the two germline ends. Germline V lookup: CDR1 DFQATT, CDR2 SNEGSKA (reference sequence). This CDR3 has 13 residues.

The chain couples TRBV12-3 or TRBV12-4 to TRBJ2-5, with 10 bases fitting TRBD1. The length of the CDR3 is 15 residues. The V segment lost 5 bases and the J segment 3 bases; nucleotides outside the gene matches: 6. The CDR3 nucleotides are TGTGCCAGCAGTATCGGACAGGGGGTCAAAGAGACCCAGTACTTC. Residues: CASSIGQGVKETQYF.

This clonotype was observed a handful of times. The chain recombines TRBV20-1 with TRBJ2-7; D might be TRBD1 (6 bases). Germline values: CDR1 DFQATT, CDR2 SNEGSKA (reference sequence). V was pared by 2 bases and J by 2 bases, with 10 bases between. The CDR3 contains 13 residues. CDR3 residues: CSARQGLAYEQYF. As DNA, the CDR3 is TGCAGTGCTAGACAGGGGCTGGCCTACGAGCAGTACTTC.

This chain connects TRBV9 to TRBJ2-2, with 8 bases matching TRBD1. The CDR3 extends over 15 amino acids. The germline V gene has CDR1 SGDLS and CDR2 YYNGEE. V lost 2 bases, J lost 5 bases, and 5 bases stayed unmatched. CDR3 amino acids: CASSVDRGWTGELFF. The DNA of the CDR3 is TGTGCCAGCAGCGTCGACAGGGGCTGGACCGGGGAGCTGTTTTTT.

This clonotype has just a few counts. This chain joins TRBV20-1 and TRBJ1-2, with D perhaps matching TRBD1 (5 bases). The germline gives CDR1 DFQATT, CDR2 SNEGSKA (reference sequence). The CDR3 has 14 amino acids. V shed 2 bases and J shed 4 bases, with 14 bases lying between them. The CDR3 here is CSARRGRETYGYTF. CDR3 bases: TGCAGTGCTAGAAGGGGACGGGAAACCTATGGCTACACCTTC.

The chain combines TRBV12-3 or TRBV12-4 with TRBJ1-5, with D tentatively TRBD1 (5 bases). The CDR3 sequence is 16 residues long. V gave up 8 bases and J gave up 4 bases, with 21 bases separating them. The CDR3 DNA reads TGTGCCAGCGGGACCTTAAGGGGTGAGAGTAATCAGCCCCAGCATTTT. Encoded protein: CASGTLRGESNQPQHF.

This clonotype has just a few counts. This rearrangement joins TRBV15 to TRBJ1-4; D is undetermined. This CDR3 has 15 amino acids. V lost 3 bases and J 2 bases, leaving 10 bases between the germline ends. Per germline, CDR1 LNHNV and CDR2 YYDKDF (reference sequence). This CDR3 is CATSSPRRTNEKLFF. The DNA of the CDR3 is TGTGCCACCAGCAGTCCTAGGCGGACTAATGAAAAACTGTTTTTT.